The next 23 T cell receptor beta chains were all read from a single sample in a study of T cells in tuberculosis. Only in-frame clones appear in the TCRdb table, and some are missing; sequencing was by immunoSEQ multiplex PCR. The sample has nearly 35,000 clones; approximately 90% are singletons. Sequenced input: PBMCs. All receptors come from a donor aged 10-35 years with latent tuberculosis or without tuberculosis infection.

This chain connects TRBV25-1 to TRBJ2-2, with 11 bases aligning to TRBD1. Germline V gene sequence: CDR1 MGHDK, CDR2 SYGVNS. The CDR3 is made up of 15 amino acids. The V and J ends lost 5 bases and 6 bases, in that order; junction bases with no gene match: 5. As DNA, the CDR3 is TGTGCCAGCAGTCCATCGGACAGGGGGCCCGGGGAGCTGTTTTTT. Translation: CASSPSDRGPGELFF.

CDR3 nucleotides: TGTGCCAGCATGGGGGTAACACGGGGACTGAGCTACGAGCAGTACTTC. It encodes CASMGVTRGLSYEQYF. The gene calls are TRBV28 and TRBJ2-7, with TRBD2 as a possible D gene (6 bases). V shed 7 bases and J shed 3 bases, with 22 bases lying between them. This CDR3 has 16 residues. Per the germline V gene, CDR1 is MDHEN and CDR2 is SYDVKM.

In this sample, this clone turned up a few times. This sequence joins TRBV5-1 and TRBJ2-7; possibly TRBD1 for D (6 bases). The CDR3 consists of 14 residues. The V and J ends lost 8 bases and 0 bases respectively, with 15 bases between them. Germline V gives CDR1 SGHRS, CDR2 YFSETQ. CDR3 sequence reads: CASRGQTSSYEQYF. In nucleotides, the CDR3 is TGCGCCAGTAGAGGACAGACAAGCTCCTACGAGCAGTACTTC.

This chain connects TRBV6-1 to TRBJ1-5; D gene uncertain. Germline assignment: CDR1 MNHNS and CDR2 SASEGT. Trimming left V 0 bases short and J 0 bases short, with 9 bases between. This CDR3 has 16 amino acids. CDR3 protein: CASSEARESSNQPQHF. For the CDR3, the DNA is TGTGCCAGCAGTGAAGCCCGAGAGAGTAGCAATCAGCCCCAGCATTTT.

This rearrangement joins TRBV7-9 to TRBJ2-1; 9 bases are shared with TRBD2. The CDR3 has 16 residues. V dropped 5 bases and J dropped 4; count of bases not matched to a gene: 9. CDR1 and CDR2 from the germline V gene are SEHNR and FQNEAQ (reference sequence). The CDR3 coding sequence is TGTGCCAGCAGCCTTTCCCTAGCGGGAACATACAATGAGCAGTTCTTC. It codes for CASSLSLAGTYNEQFF.

The rearrangement joins TRBV12-5 to TRBJ1-1, with a tentative D call TRBD1 (5 bases). The ends were cut back, 1 base at V and 10 bases at J, with 19 bases in the middle. CDR1 is LGHNT, CDR2 FRNRAP, per germline. There are 15 residues in the CDR3. In DNA, the CDR3 is TGTGCTAGTGGTTTGGACGGCTGGACAAACTCGGTAGCTTTCTTT. Its translation: CASGLDGWTNSVAFF.

This clone was seen only a few times. The gene calls are TRBV6-1 and TRBJ1-5, with D possibly being TRBD1 (5 bases). The CDR3 runs to 13 residues. V dropped 5 bases and J dropped 7 bases, with 12 bases sitting between them. Germline V gene data show CDR1 as MNHNS and CDR2 as SASEGT. The CDR3 DNA is TGTGCCAGCAGTCCGGGGGTTATGCAGCCCCAGCATTTT. Translating it yields CASSPGVMQPQHF.

Points on this clone: Sequence at one end of the junction differs from germline and may be a read error. This rearrangement joins TRBV7-8 to TRBJ2-7, with D possibly TRBD2 on 5 matching bases. The CDR3 covers 11 residues. Germline V gene data show CDR1 as SGHVS and CDR2 as FQNEAQ. CDR3 sequence reads: CASSSLSGKDF. In DNA form, the CDR3 reads TGTGCCAGCAGCTCACTGAGCGGTAAGGACTTC. The full variable domain, rest sourced from reference TRBV7-8 and TRBJ2-7, is GAGVSQSPRYKVAKRGQDVALRCDPISGHVSLFWYQQALGQGPEFLTYFQNEAQLDKSGLPSDRFFAERPEGSVSTLKIQRTQQEDSAVYLCASSSLSGKDFGPGTRLTVT.

The V call is TRBV7-9, the J call TRBJ1-2, with D unclear. CDR1 and CDR2 (germline): SEHNR, FQNEAQ (reference sequence). This CDR3 has 15 amino acids. Trimming removed 4 bases from V and 2 bases from J, with 14 bases in between. This chain's CDR3 is CASSSLEWSNYGYTF. For the CDR3, the DNA is TGTGCCAGCAGCTCCTTGGAGTGGAGCAACTATGGCTACACCTTC.

The gene calls are TRBV6-5 and TRBJ2-5; tentative D call: TRBD1 (5 bases). The CDR3 loop spans 14 amino acids. V shed 7 bases and J shed 4 bases, with 16 bases lying between them. CDR1 and CDR2 from the germline V gene are MNHEY and SVGAGI. CDR3 sequence reads: CASTPAGSGETQYF. In DNA form, the CDR3 reads TGTGCCAGCACCCCCGCAGGGTCTGGAGAGACCCAGTACTTC.

The genes are TRBV28 and TRBJ2-1; a possible D gene is TRBD1 (7 bases). V was clipped by 1 base and J by 7 bases, with 35 bases between them. This CDR3 has 22 amino acids. Germline values: CDR1 MDHEN, CDR2 SYDVKM. CDR3 in amino acids: CASSLSSLRRVQGFNIRNEQFF. As DNA, the CDR3 is TGTGCCAGCAGTTTATCGAGTTTGAGGAGGGTACAGGGGTTTAATATAAGGAATGAGCAGTTCTTC.

The chain joins TRBV5-1 to TRBJ2-7; 9 nucleotides align to TRBD2. The germline V gene has CDR1 SGHRS and CDR2 YFSETQ. The ends lost 0 bases at V and 5 bases at J; junction bases unmatched: 3. This CDR3 comprises 14 residues. The CDR3 here is CASSLESSGNEQYF. CDR3 sequence (DNA): TGCGCCAGCAGCTTGGAGTCTAGCGGGAACGAGCAGTACTTC.

As to this clone: Its ends do not fully match the called genes, so a read error is possible. The rearrangement links TRBV14 to TRBJ2-7; 12 bases agree with TRBD2. Germline values: CDR1 SGHDN, CDR2 FVKESK. There are 18 residues in the CDR3. This CDR3 is CASSQEDMGTSGPTGANF. The CDR3 nucleotides are TGTGCCAGCAGCCAAGAAGACATGGGGACTAGCGGGCCCACAGGGGCTAACTTC.

As regards this clone: At one end the junction does not follow the germline gene, possibly because of a read error. The chain employs TRBV14 and TRBJ2-7; D perhaps matches TRBD1 (5 bases). The CDR3 loop spans 16 amino acids. The germline gives CDR1 SGHDN, CDR2 FVKESK. CDR3 sequence: CASSEEGVGRAYEQYF. The CDR3, as DNA: TGTGCCAGCAGCGAAGAAGGGGTAGGAAGAGCGTACGAGCAGTACTTC.

V is TRBV19 and J is TRBJ2-1; no clear D gene. V lost 5 bases and J lost 5, with 13 bases in between. CDR3 length equals 14 residues. CDR1 and CDR2 from the germline V gene are LNHDA and SQIVND (reference sequence). CDR3 nucleotides: TGTGCCAGTAGTTCCCGGGTTCTAGACAATGAGCAGTTCTTC. The encoded protein is CASSSRVLDNEQFF.

The chain couples TRBV28 to TRBJ2-3, with D unresolved. Germline V gene sequence: CDR1 MDHEN, CDR2 SYDVKM. The CDR3 extends over 14 amino acids. Trimming shortened V by 9 bases and J by 2 bases, and 15 bases separated the two germline ends. CDR3 in amino acids: CASKRGSSTDTQYF. CDR3 coding DNA: TGTGCCAGTAAGCGCGGCAGCTCCACAGATACGCAGTATTTT.

V gene TRBV19 combines with J gene TRBJ1-1, with D possibly TRBD1 on 5 matching bases. Germline V CDR1 and CDR2: LNHDA, SQIVND (reference sequence). Trimming stripped 2 bases from V and 1 base from J, with 14 bases between. The CDR3 extends over 16 amino acids. DNA of the CDR3: TGTGCCAGTAGTATAACGCGGGGCAAGAGGAACACTGAAGCTTTCTTT. This codes for CASSITRGKRNTEAFF.

V is TRBV5-4 and J is TRBJ1-4; the D is unclear. CDR3 length: 14 residues. V gave up 0 bases and J gave up 8 bases, with 11 bases separating them. Germline values: CDR1 SGHNT, CDR2 YYREEE (reference sequence). The CDR3: CASSLVGEKEKLFF. DNA of the CDR3: TGTGCCAGCAGCTTGGTCGGGGAGAAAGAAAAACTGTTTTTT.

In DNA, the CDR3 is TGTGCCAGCAGCTTAGTCGTGACACTTTACACCGGGGAGCTGTTTTTT. It is translated as CASSLVVTLYTGELFF. The chain couples TRBV11-2 to TRBJ2-2, with D hard to call. V lost 1 base, J lost 3 bases, and 12 bases lay in between. In germline, CDR1 is SGHAT, CDR2 FQNNGV. This CDR3 has 16 residues.

The count of this clone is one. The gene calls are TRBV13 and TRBJ1-5; TRBD1 matches at 10 bases. Germline lookup yields CDR1 PRHDT and CDR2 FYEKMQ (reference sequence). V lost 2 bases, J lost 1 base, and 8 bases stayed unmatched. CDR3 size: 18 residues. This chain's CDR3 is CASSLWGTGDRSNQPQHF. The DNA for the CDR3 is TGTGCCAGCAGCTTATGGGGGACAGGGGATCGGAGCAATCAGCCCCAGCATTTT. The full variable domain, in which reference TRBV13 and TRBJ1-5 provide the parts outside the CDR3, is AAGVIQSPRHLIKEKRETATLKCYPIPRHDTVYWYQQGPGQDPQFLISFYEKMQSDKGSIPDRFSAQQFSDYHSELNMSSLELGDSALYFCASSLWGTGDRSNQPQHFGDGTRLSIL.

This chain connects TRBV9 to TRBJ1-6; 8 bases align to TRBD1. This CDR3 is built from 15 residues. V shed 4 bases and J 10 bases; nucleotides not matched to a gene: 10. Germline lookup yields CDR1 SGDLS and CDR2 YYNGEE. In nucleotides, the CDR3 is TGTGCCAGCAGCCCTAAGGACAGGGCTCAATCACCCCTCCACTTT. It encodes CASSPKDRAQSPLHF.

This clone came up once. V gene TRBV2 combines with J gene TRBJ2-3, with D tentatively TRBD2 (6 bases). CDR3 length equals 16 residues. With 6 bases removed from V and 2 bases from J, the gap between germline ends came to 18 bases. Germline V gives CDR1 SNHLY, CDR2 FYNNEI. CDR3 sequence reads: CASSPKGRSNTDTQYF. For the CDR3, the DNA is TGTGCCAGCAGCCCGAAAGGGAGGTCTAACACAGATACGCAGTATTTT. The full variable domain, with the rest looked up from reference TRBV2 and TRBJ2-3, is EPEVTQTPSHQVTQMGQEVILRCVPISNHLYFYWYRQILGQKVEFLVSFYNNEISEKSEIFDDQFSVERPDGSNFTLKIRSTKLEDSAMYFCASSPKGRSNTDTQYFGPGTRLTVL.

This chain joins TRBV19 and TRBJ2-1; TRBD2 aligns across 12 bases. This CDR3 contains 15 residues. V shed 1 base, J shed 10 bases, and the junction held 5 bases outside the gene matches. From germline, CDR1 is LNHDA and CDR2 SQIVND (reference sequence). CDR3 protein: CASSIGLAGAREQFF. The DNA of the CDR3 is TGTGCCAGTAGTATAGGACTAGCGGGGGCCAGGGAGCAGTTCTTC. The whole variable domain, filled in from reference TRBV19 and TRBJ2-1, reads DGGITQSPKYLFRKEGQNVTLSCEQNLNHDAMYWYRQDPGQGLRLIYYSQIVNDFQKGDIAEGYSVSREKKESFPLTVTSAQKNPTAFYLCASSIGLAGAREQFFGPGTRLTVL.